Below are 2 T cell receptor beta chains sequenced from a single sample in a study of metastatic and nonmetastatic thyroid tumors. Through MiXCR, TCRdb re-clonotyped the PCR reads. The sample comprises 25,000 to 35,000 clones, about 4% of which are singletons, and approximately 22% rests with the top ten. None of the patients had undergone any treatment ahead of thyroid surgery. Input material: blood. The receptors originated from a female donor with papillary thyroid cancer or a benign thyroid nodule (not recorded which). Some clones in this sample may be carry-over from other donors' samples.

This clone was counted between two and nine times. This sequence joins TRBV7-9 and TRBJ2-3, with 7 bases lining up with TRBD1. The junction had 12 bases not matched to a gene; V was cut back by 5 bases and J by 1 base. The germline CDR1 and CDR2 sequences are SEHNR and FQNEAQ (reference sequence). The CDR3 is 17 amino acids. The DNA for the CDR3 is TGTGCCAGCAGCGCTACGATCGACAGGGACGGCACAGATACGCAGTATTTT. Its translation is CASSATIDRDGTDTQYF.

This clone has a count of ten or more. The gene calls are TRBV2 and TRBJ2-7; no firm D call. The V end lost 6 bases, the J end lost 11 bases, and 20 bases lay between the germline ends. CDR3 length: 13 amino acids. Germline V lookup: CDR1 SNHLY, CDR2 FYNNEI. In nucleotides, the CDR3 is TGTGCCAGCAGCGACACCTCCTCCCGGATGAAGTACTTC. This sequence encodes CASSDTSSRMKYF.